This passage covers 7 T cell receptor beta chains from one sample sequenced in a study of identical twins. TCRdb recomputed calls from the 5' RACE reads with MiXCR, one row per CDR3 protein. The table shows fewer than 250,000 distinct CDR3 sequences, with 15% to 20% occurring only once. The same specimen was also included in a second study, on T cells expressing NK-cell markers.

What was sequenced was CD8+ T cells sorted from blood. The receptors were gathered from a woman between 18 and 29 years old in good health.

This clonotype was counted between two and nine times. The chain carries TRBV10-3 and TRBJ2-3; D is uncertain. Trimming left V 7 bases short and J 6 bases short, with 14 bases between. The CDR3 runs to 13 residues. The germline V gene encodes CDR1 ENHRY and CDR2 SYGVKD. Written as DNA, the CDR3 is TGTGCCATCAAGAGGCCGCCGGCGGATACGCAGTATTTT. It codes for CAIKRPPADTQYF.

This clonotype was seen a handful of times. The chain uses TRBV12-3 or TRBV12-4 and TRBJ1-2; D gene unclear. V lost 3 bases and J 6 bases, leaving 11 bases between the germline ends. CDR3 length: 13 residues. The CDR3 nucleotides are TGTGCCAGCAGTTTCGTTCCAGAGGATGGCTACACCTTC. Protein product: CASSFVPEDGYTF.

The gene calls are TRBV15 and TRBJ1-2; D gene unclear. Trimming shortened V by 0 bases and J by 4 bases, and 6 bases separated the two germline ends. Germline values: CDR1 LNHNV, CDR2 YYDKDF (reference sequence). The length of the CDR3 is 13 residues. The CDR3 here is CATSREDGYGYTF. In DNA, the CDR3 is TGTGCCACCAGCAGAGAGGATGGCTATGGCTACACCTTC. The full variable domain, with the rest looked up from reference TRBV15 and TRBJ1-2, is DAMVIQNPRYQVTQFGKPVTLSCSQTLNHNVMYWYQQKSSQAPKLLFHYYDKDFNNEADTPDNFQSRRPNTSFCFLDIRSPGLGDTAMYLCATSREDGYGYTFGSGTRLTVV.

This clonotype came up once. The chain combines TRBV14 with TRBJ2-7; D may match TRBD1 or TRBD2 (5 bases each). The V and J ends lost 8 bases and 7 bases respectively, with 24 bases between them. Germline CDR1 and CDR2: SGHDN and FVKESK. This CDR3 region has 15 residues. The CDR3 is CASDWIRSFEGEQYF. Here the CDR3 DNA reads TGTGCCAGCGACTGGATACGAAGTTTCGAGGGGGAGCAGTACTTC.

CDR3: CATSDSSGNRQLFF. The CDR3 nucleotides read TGTGCCACCAGTGATTCGTCGGGGAACCGGCAGCTGTTTTTT. The gene calls are TRBV24-1 and TRBJ2-2; D may be TRBD2 (5 bases). V was cut by 2 bases and J by 12 bases, with 15 bases left in between. Germline loops: CDR1 KGHDR, CDR2 SFDVKD. The CDR3 is made up of 14 amino acids.

V usage is TRBV7-8 and J usage is TRBJ2-7; either TRBD1 or TRBD2 may supply D (6 bases each). With 5 bases removed from V and 2 bases from J, the gap between germline ends came to 13 bases. This CDR3 is 14 amino acids long. CDR1 is SGHVS, CDR2 FQNEAQ, per germline. CDR3 bases: TGTGCCAGCAGCCCCGGCGGGACAACCTACGAGCAGTACTTC. Translation gives CASSPGGTTYEQYF.

This clonotype was counted only a few times. V gene TRBV20-1 combines with J gene TRBJ2-7; 7 bases agree with TRBD1. Germline trimming cut 1 base from V and 4 bases from J; bases unmatched to any gene: 10. In germline, CDR1 is DFQATT, CDR2 SNEGSKA (reference sequence). This CDR3 contains 15 residues. CDR3 in DNA: TGCAGTGCTAGAGCCACCTTTTCACAGGGGTACGAGCAGTACTTC. Amino acids: CSARATFSQGYEQYF.